The sequence of this T cell receptor (beta chain) was determined in a study of blood T cells in healthy people across ages. Study-wide results and caveats: Age advanced and TCR beta diversity per million T cells fell, roughly linearly. A greater number of naive CD4+ cells and higher diversity distinguished long-lived donors from aged donors.

In regard to this clonotype: Its antigen is not known.

The CDR3 is 14 amino acids. V was pared by 5 bases and J by 11 bases, with 21 bases between. Germline CDR1 reads SGHTA; CDR2 reads FQGNSA. Russia was home to the donors, healthy Caucasian individuals aged roughly 6 to 90. Alongside a J-beta primer mix, a sample-barcoded 5' primer served in a second PCR lasting about 6 to 11 cycles. One entry per CDR3 protein, called by TCRdb with MiXCR from the 5' RACE reads. In the table there are approximately 940,000 distinct CDR3 sequences, 40% to 60% of which are singletons. This clonotype was sampled from a man younger than 40 in good health. The chain is built from TRBV7-2 and TRBJ1-1; D ambiguous. The sequenced material came from blood. DNA of the CDR3: TGTGCCAGCAGCGCTGGGATCAGAATCTTTGACGCTTTCTTT. Translation gives CASSAGIRIFDAFF.